A selection of T cell receptor beta chains follows, all from one sample in a study of T cells in Graves' hyperthyroidism and ophthalmopathy. TCRdb analysed the multiplex PCR reads with MiXCR anew, one entry per CDR3 protein. This repertoire shows around 760,000 distinct CDR3 sequences, approximately 40% found once; its top ten account for more than 25%. Sequencing input: blood. The receptors stem from a woman aged 40 to 49 with Graves' hyperthyroidism. Each CDR3 is given with its conserved first and last residue. The D gene is left open where the match is weak. Rows may omit the clone size; those that give it use once, few, many or a size class.

d_call j_call clone_size v_call cdr3_nt cdr3_aa
TRBD1 TRBJ1-2 few TRBV7-2 TGTGCCAGCAGCTTTCCTCCGGGACAGCACCAACAGGATGGCTACACCTTC CASSFPPGQHQQDGYTF
. TRBJ1-3 few TRBV19 TGTGCCAGCTCCCGGGAGAACCCGACGGGAGGAAACACCATATATTTT CASSRENPTGGNTIYF
. TRBJ2-7 many TRBV20-1 TGCAGTGCTAGAGGGGCTCCCCAAGAGCAGTACTTC CSARGAPQEQYF
. TRBJ1-2 . TRBV13 TGTGCCAGCAGTTTGCAACTGGTCTGGGGCTACACCTTC CASSLQLVWGYTF
TRBD1 TRBJ2-7 . TRBV7-2 TGTGCCAGCAGCTGGGACAGGGGAGTAGACGAGCAGTACTTC CASSWDRGVDEQYF
TRBD1 TRBJ1-6 . TRBV3-1 TGTGCCAGCAGCCCCTGGACAGGGGGCTTCAATTCACCCCTCCACTTT CASSPWTGGFNSPLHF
. TRBJ1-2 few TRBV5-6 TGTGCCAGCAGCTATGGCCTCGGGACGAGCAGCTATGGCTACACCTTC CASSYGLGTSSYGYTF
. TRBJ1-5 once TRBV6-5 TGTGCCAGCAGTTACTCGAGGGCAGACAATCAGCCCCAGCATTTT CASSYSRADNQPQHF
. TRBJ2-1 . TRBV29-1 TGCAGCGTTATACGGGGAAGGGGTGAGCAGTTCTTC CSVIRGRGEQFF
TRBD1 TRBJ2-5 many TRBV29-1 TGCAGCGTTGGACAGGGGAGCGGAGAGACCCAGTACTTC CSVGQGSGETQYF
. TRBJ2-5 many TRBV10-3 TGTGCCATCAGTGAATCAGGGAGGGAGACCCAGTACTTC CAISESGRETQYF
. TRBJ1-1 . TRBV7-2 TGTGCCAGCAGCCCCGCGCCCTCGGGGAACACTGAAGCTTTCTTT CASSPAPSGNTEAFF
. TRBJ1-3 many TRBV25-1 TGTGCCAGCAGTGAATATGGGACACTCGGAAACACCATATATTTT CASSEYGTLGNTIYF
. TRBJ1-2 . TRBV6-6 TGTGCCAGCAGTTACCACTCCTCTCGCTATGGCTACACCTTC CASSYHSSRYGYTF
. TRBJ1-2 few TRBV7-2 TGTGCCAGCAGCTTCCCCGGGCTGGGGGGGGGCTACACCTTC CASSFPGLGGGYTF
TRBD2 TRBJ2-3 few TRBV20-1 TGCAGTGCCGTTAGCGGGACTGGCACAGATACGCAGTATTTT CSAVSGTGTDTQYF
. TRBJ1-5 many TRBV12-3/TRBV12-4 TGTGCCAGCAGTTTGCGAGGGGGCAATCAGCCCCAGCATTTT CASSLRGGNQPQHF
. TRBJ1-1 . TRBV7-9 TGTGCCAGCAGCTTAGGGCAGGGGCACAACACTGAAGCTTTCTTT CASSLGQGHNTEAFF
. TRBJ2-6 many TRBV27 TGTGCCAGCAGTAAGGGCGCTCGATCTGGGGCCAACGTCCTGACTTTC CASSKGARSGANVLTF
. TRBJ2-7 many TRBV7-9 TGTGCCAGCAGCTTAGCCAGGGATAACGGCGAGCAGTACTTC CASSLARDNGEQYF
. TRBJ2-2 . TRBV7-9 TGTGCCAGCAGCCCGCTCGAAACGAACACCGGGGAGCTGTTTTTT CASSPLETNTGELFF
TRBD2 TRBJ2-5 . TRBV3-1 TGTGCCAGCAGCCAAAATGGGGACTATTTGAGGGACCAGTACTTC CASSQNGDYLRDQYF
. TRBJ2-7 . TRBV7-9 TGTGCCAGCAGCTTCCCGGTTGGCGAGCAGTACTTC CASSFPVGEQYF
. TRBJ1-1 many TRBV27 TGTGCCAGCAGTTTATCGATGACGGTGAACACTGAAGCTTTCTTT CASSLSMTVNTEAFF
. TRBJ1-1 . TRBV7-2 TGTGCCAGCAGCTTACGAGGCCTCACTGAAGCTTTCTTT CASSLRGLTEAFF
. TRBJ1-5 few TRBV20-1 TGCAGTGCTAGACCTCTAGATGGACTCCTTTATAGCAATCAGCCCCAGCATTTT CSARPLDGLLYSNQPQHF
. TRBJ2-7 . TRBV24-1 TGTGCCAGCGGGCCTCTTGGGGGGGCGGGGGAGCAGTACTTC CASGPLGGAGEQYF
TRBD1 TRBJ1-1 many TRBV7-3 TGTGCCAGCAGCTCGGGACAGAAGAACACTGAAGCTTTCTTT CASSSGQKNTEAFF
. TRBJ1-1 few TRBV6-5 TGTGCCAGCAGCCTAAGAGATCAGACAGGAGGGAGAACTGAAGCTTTCTTT CASSLRDQTGGRTEAFF
. TRBJ2-6 few TRBV3-1 TGTGCCAGCAGCCAAGAAGGGGCCAACGTCCTGACTTTC CASSQEGANVLTF
. TRBJ2-7 once TRBV15 TGTGCCACCAGCAGTTTGGGGCCGTACGAGCAGTACTTC CATSSLGPYEQYF
. TRBJ2-7 many TRBV29-1 TGCAGCGTTGAGTCCGATAGGGAAACCTACGAGCAGTACTTC CSVESDRETYEQYF
. TRBJ2-6 . TRBV20-1 TGCAGTGCCAACATAGGGACTGGGGCCAACGTCCTGATTTTC CSANIGTGANVLIF
. TRBJ2-7 . TRBV19 TGTGCCACCCGAACGGGACCACTCGGGTCCTACGAGCAGTACTTC CATRTGPLGSYEQYF